One T cell receptor (beta chain) is described in this entry. Its antigen remains unidentified. The DNA ends 3 residues before the CDR3 does, and the rest of the CDR3 is filled in from the germline J gene. Libraries were prepared by immunoSEQ multiplex PCR; TCRdb keeps only in-frame clonotypes and omits some of them. In all, the sample yields about 26,000 clones. The entry originates in a study of T cells in women clearing cervical HPV infection. Germline V lookup: CDR1 DFQATT, CDR2 SNEGSKA (reference sequence). Trimming took off 3 bases at V and 5 bases at J, with 8 bases between the two ends. The length of the CDR3 is 12 residues. General study points: CIN3+ cases had significantly higher TCR repertoire richness than controls, but evenness did not differ.

The material sequenced was blood buffy coat. This chain joins TRBV20-1 and TRBJ1-5; D might be TRBD1 (6 bases). This clonotype was sampled from a woman aged 18 to 69 with a cervical HPV16 infection that either progressed to CIN3+ or cleared (not recorded which). The CDR3 loop is CSASRGDQPQHF. CDR3 bases read: TGCAGTGCTAGCAGGGGCGATCAGCCC.